Here is one TCR beta chain with its context. No cognate antigen has been identified for it. Base-call qualities are not available, and no considerably larger clone is one nucleotide away. Trimmed from V: 8 bases; trimmed from J: 4 bases; junction bases lacking a gene match: 10. As encoded in the germline V gene, CDR1 is MNHEY while CDR2 is SVGAGI. Spanning cysteine to phenylalanine, the CDR3 consists of 14 amino acids. Only CDR3 DNA is held: 42 bases, read in frame from base 1. This entry comes from a study of blood T cell repertoires in COVID-19 (TCRdb year 2020). Concerning the study at large: Samples covering the acute and convalescent phases of COVID-19 were provided by collaborators in the United States, Italy and Spain. Where available, HLA class I and class II types were obtained from metadata supplied by the sample provider rather than from assay-based typing. The material from the prospective study consisted of cDNA or gDNA derived from T cells, B-cell-depleted T cells, or PBMCs. The repertoires were released in a freely available public database meant as a resource for research on the immune response to SARS-CoV-2. Samples were obtained from the ongoing ImmuneRACE study (first 160 participants) and from over 1,000 subjects provided by 6 global collaborators. The dataset comprised deeply sampled blood TCRbeta repertoires from subjects exposed to, actively infected with, or recovered from COVID-19. Nearly every sample came with metadata listing a de-identified subject ID, COVID-19 status, age in years and sex. The paper's findings and limits, for the study overall: Clinical and demographic metadata were provided uncurated, with the amount varying by source and participant.

The collaborating institutions used their own protocols to collect whole blood in K2EDTA tubes. Collaborator samples were shipped for TCRbeta analysis as frozen whole blood, isolated PBMCs, or DNA extracted from either sample type. TCRbeta CDR3 regions were amplified from genomic DNA using the immunoSEQ Assay, a bias-controlled multiplex PCR. The original pipeline was this. Nucleated cell counts per sample were estimated from amplification of reference gene primers within the assay. To quantify the absolute abundance of each unique TCRbeta CDR3 rearrangement, sequence reads were collapsed and filtered. For each sample, productive Simpson clonality was calculated by taking the square root of Simpson's diversity index across productive rearrangements. TCRdb's version of the immuneACCESS table is confined to in-frame rearrangements and falls short of the full clone set. An unresolved V gene accounts for under half of the shortfall where checked; the remainder is of unknown origin. That table supplies the V and J calls and clone size; D and trimming were determined from the DNA. This sample comprises about 210,000 clones, under 95% of them detected only once. The ten most abundant clones make up more than 0.95% of the sample.

This receptor chain uses TRBV6-5 and TRBJ2-7; 8 bases in the middle match TRBD1. Sequencing was performed on peripheral blood. The receptor's source is a man aged 25 to 40 with acute or convalescent COVID-19. The DNA sequence is given as TGTGCCAGCGCGGCGTCAGGGGGCACTTACGAGCAGTACTTC. Its translation reads: CASAASGGTYEQYF.